The 24 T cell receptor beta chains given below trace back to one sample, sequenced in a study of post-analysis software for immune sequencing data. Broader study findings: TRBV segments more frequent in patients than in controls numbered several and included TRBV5-6, TRBV5-1 and TRBV20-1.

Prepared libraries of TCR beta cDNA carried unique molecular identifiers. Using its own MiXCR run on the PCR reads, TCRdb lists one record per CDR3 protein. Among 650,000 to 850,000 distinct CDR3 sequences listed, roughly 46% were seen once. Their cognate antigens are unknown. Sequencing input: blood. The receptors derive from a girl aged 5 to 17 with multiple sclerosis.

The chain carries TRBV7-9 and TRBJ2-1; weak D call: TRBD1 (5 bases). The CDR3 covers 13 residues. V shed 1 base and J shed 8 bases, with 9 bases lying between them. In germline, CDR1 is SEHNR, CDR2 FQNEAQ (reference sequence). The CDR3 spells CASSLVGAHEQFF. In DNA, the CDR3 is TGTGCCAGCAGCTTAGTTGGGGCCCATGAGCAGTTCTTC.

V and J are TRBV7-9 and TRBJ2-7; D may correspond to TRBD1 or TRBD2 (6 bases each). Germline values: CDR1 SEHNR, CDR2 FQNEAQ (reference sequence). There are 15 residues in the CDR3. The V end was cut by 5 bases, the J end by 2 bases, with 16 bases between. The CDR3 is CASSPEGGPAYEQYF. The CDR3 nucleotides are TGTGCCAGCAGCCCTGAGGGGGGACCCGCCTACGAGCAGTACTTC.

The J gene is TRBJ2-1, the V gene TRBV6-1; D gene uncertain. Trimming shortened V by 7 bases and J by 5 bases, and 18 bases separated the two germline ends. Germline V gene sequence: CDR1 MNHNS, CDR2 SASEGT. The CDR3 runs 15 residues. The CDR3 region is CASNSLLTGDNEQFF. CDR3 nucleotide sequence: TGTGCCAGCAACTCCTTGCTGACTGGGGACAATGAGCAGTTCTTC.

This clonotype has more than one count but fewer than ten. Sequence at one end of the junction differs from germline and may be a read error. The V call is TRBV5-1, the J call TRBJ2-7; D remains unclear. CDR3 size: 13 residues. CDR1 SGHRS and CDR2 YFSETQ come from the germline V gene. The CDR3 reads CASSFAGSYEQYF. The DNA for the CDR3 is TGTGCCAGCAGTTTCGCTGGTTCCTACGAGCAGTACTTC. The full variable domain, with the rest looked up from reference TRBV5-1 and TRBJ2-7, is KAGVTQTPRYLIKTRGQQVTLSCSPISGHRSVSWYQQTPGQGLQFLFEYFSETQRNKGNFPGRFSGRQFSNSRSEMNVSTLELGDSALYLCASSFAGSYEQYFGPGTRLTVT.

The chain employs TRBV27 and TRBJ2-3; 11 nucleotides agree with TRBD1. Losses at the gene ends were 7 bases for V and 4 bases for J; bases not matched to a gene: 7. The CDR3 covers 15 residues. CDR1 and CDR2 from the germline V gene are MNHEY and SMNVEV (reference sequence). The CDR3 coding sequence is TGTGCCAGCACCCCTCCGGACAGGGGGCCAGATACGCAGTATTTT. Its protein is CASTPPDRGPDTQYF.

The chain has TRBV10-2 and TRBJ1-5; D gene ambiguous. CDR3 size: 16 residues. Germline loops: CDR1 WSHSY, CDR2 SAAADI. V lost 2 bases and J lost 0, with 11 bases in between. CDR3 in DNA: TGCGCCAGCAGTGAGCGGTCCATTTATAGCAATCAGCCCCAGCATTTT. Translation gives CASSERSIYSNQPQHF.

This clonotype has more than one count but fewer than ten. The CDR3 DNA sequence: TGTGCCAGCAGAGGGACAGGGGGTACGAGCAGCAATCAGCCCCAGCATTTT. Protein sequence: CASRGTGGTSSNQPQHF. The V call is TRBV6-1, the J call TRBJ1-5; 11 bases map to TRBD1. Per germline, CDR1 MNHNS and CDR2 SASEGT. J lost 1 base, V lost 6 bases, and 8 bases had no gene match. The CDR3 is made up of 17 amino acids.

This clonotype has more than one count but fewer than ten. V is TRBV7-2 and J is TRBJ2-3; D not resolved. The CDR3 sequence is 12 residues long. Germline CDR1 SGHTA, CDR2 FQGNSA. V gave up 5 bases and J gave up 5 bases, with 8 bases separating them. For the CDR3, the DNA is TGTGCCAGCAGCCCCCTATTAGATACGCAGTATTTT. Protein: CASSPLLDTQYF.

This chain joins TRBV20-1 and TRBJ1-4; D is undetermined. Trimming took off 0 bases at V and 8 bases at J, with 7 bases between the two ends. CDR1 is DFQATT, CDR2 SNEGSKA, per germline (reference sequence). The length of the CDR3 is 12 residues. The CDR3 DNA sequence: TGCAGTGCTAGAGATCTACAGGAAAAACTGTTTTTT. Amino acids: CSARDLQEKLFF.

The chain couples TRBV27 to TRBJ2-7; D is undetermined. The CDR3 spans 12 residues. Trimming removed 8 bases at V and 12 bases at J, with 20 bases between. Germline V gives CDR1 MNHEY, CDR2 SMNVEV (reference sequence). The CDR3: CASVDAQETLYF. As DNA, the CDR3 is TGTGCCAGCGTCGATGCCCAAGAGACCCTGTACTTC.

There are many counts of this clonotype. The chain recombines TRBV9 with TRBJ2-1; 13 nucleotides match TRBD2. CDR3 length equals 16 residues. Trimming removed 4 bases from V and 6 bases from J; junction bases left unmatched: 7. CDR1 SGDLS and CDR2 YYNGEE come from the germline V gene. The CDR3 sequence: CASSPRTSGRANEQFF. The CDR3 bases are TGTGCCAGCAGCCCCAGAACTAGCGGGAGGGCCAATGAGCAGTTCTTC.

This chain connects TRBV25-1 to TRBJ2-7; perhaps D is TRBD1 or TRBD2 (6 bases each). The CDR3 totals 19 residues. CDR1 MGHDK and CDR2 SYGVNS come from the germline V gene. V was pared by 0 bases and J by 5 bases, with 26 bases between. CDR3 sequence: CASSEYYGTPDLGGNEQYF. In nucleotides, the CDR3 is TGTGCCAGCAGTGAATATTACGGGACACCAGACTTAGGGGGGAACGAGCAGTACTTC.

The rearrangement uses TRBV9 and TRBJ2-6, with TRBD1 matching 9 bases. The germline V gene has CDR1 SGDLS and CDR2 YYNGEE. CDR3 length: 17 residues. V dropped 3 bases and J dropped 3; count of bases not matched to a gene: 7. CDR3 residues: CASSGAGTGFGANVLTF. CDR3 DNA sequence: TGTGCCAGCAGCGGCGCCGGGACAGGGTTTGGGGCCAACGTCCTGACTTTC.

The CDR3 coding sequence is TGCAGCGTTGCCCGGGGGACTAGCGGGGACGAGCAGTACTTC. Translated: CSVARGTSGDEQYF. This rearrangement joins TRBV29-1 to TRBJ2-7; 13 positions agree with TRBD2. The CDR3 extends over 14 amino acids. CDR1 and CDR2 from the germline V gene are SQVTM and ANQGSEA. With 4 bases clipped from V and 5 bases from J, the junction kept 5 bases outside the gene matches.

J is TRBJ2-4 and V is TRBV11-2; D is unresolved. The V gene's germline CDR1 is SGHAT and CDR2 FQNNGV. The germline V and J ends were trimmed by 7 bases and 0 bases, with 16 bases remaining between them. This CDR3 region has 16 residues. The CDR3 nucleotides read TGTGCCAGCAACCTGGGCGGCTTTCTAGCCAAAAACATTCAGTACTTC. The encoded protein is CASNLGGFLAKNIQYF.

This clonotype came up once. This chain links TRBV4-2 with TRBJ2-6; the match to TRBD2 covers 9 bases. V was clipped by 5 bases and J by 1 base; unmatched bases: 9. CDR3 size: 18 residues. The germline CDR1 and CDR2 sequences are LGHNA and YNFKEQ. The CDR3 DNA is TGTGCCAGCAGCTCCCATAGCGGGAGAGGTTCTGGGGCCAACGTCCTGACTTTC. Its protein product is CASSSHSGRGSGANVLTF.

This rearrangement joins TRBV5-6 to TRBJ1-2; a weak D match, TRBD1 (6 bases). V lost 4 bases to trimming and J lost 0 bases, with 16 bases between them. CDR1 SGHDT and CDR2 YYEEEE come from the germline V gene. CDR3 length: 16 amino acids. The CDR3 sequence is CASSTRGATTNYGYTF. CDR3 in DNA: TGTGCCAGCAGCACACGGGGGGCGACGACTAACTATGGCTACACCTTC.

The J gene is TRBJ1-4, the V gene TRBV5-1; TRBD1 aligns across 10 bases. The CDR3 extends over 14 amino acids. V lost 3 bases to trimming and J lost 6 bases; unmatched junction nucleotides: 2. The V gene's germline CDR1 is SGHRS and CDR2 YFSETQ. CDR3 coding DNA: TGCGCCAGCAGCTGGGGGACAGGGGATGAAAAACTGTTTTTT. This sequence encodes CASSWGTGDEKLFF.

This clonotype came up a few times. The chain joins TRBV20-1 to TRBJ2-3; possible D gene TRBD2, 5 bases. The CDR3 is made up of 14 amino acids. Germline CDR1 and CDR2: DFQATT and SNEGSKA (reference sequence). V was cut by 6 bases and J by 6 bases, with 19 bases left in between. The CDR3 nucleotides are TGCAGTGCCCCGAGGGCACATTCGGTGGATACGCAGTATTTT. Amino acid sequence: CSAPRAHSVDTQYF.

The chain employs TRBV5-6 and TRBJ2-1; 7 positions agree with TRBD2. Germline V CDR1 and CDR2: SGHDT, YYEEEE. Germline trimming cut 4 bases from V and 5 bases from J; bases unmatched to any gene: 12. The CDR3 consists of 16 residues. The chain's CDR3 is CASSVLGGRANNEQFF. DNA for the CDR3: TGTGCCAGCAGCGTCTTGGGTGGGAGGGCTAACAATGAGCAGTTCTTC.

Worth noting for this clonotype: The junction and the germline gene differ at one end; a read error may be behind it. The chain uses TRBV5-1 and TRBJ2-5; tentatively, D is TRBD1 or TRBD2 (5 bases each). Germline V gene lookup returns CDR1 SGHRS and CDR2 YFSETQ. This CDR3 region has 14 residues. CDR3 loop: CANSPGTREETQYF. The CDR3 region has the DNA TGCGCCAACAGCCCCGGGACGAGGGAAGAGACCCAGTACTTC. The complete variable domain, with remaining parts taken from reference TRBV5-1 and TRBJ2-5, reads KAGVTQTPRYLIKTRGQQVTLSCSPISGHRSVSWYQQTPGQGLQFLFEYFSETQRNKGNFPGRFSGRQFSNSRSEMNVSTLELGDSALYLCANSPGTREETQYFGPGTRLLVL.

The CDR3 here is CASSGLAGGRYEQYF. CDR3 sequence (DNA): TGTGCCAGCAGCGGACTAGCGGGAGGGCGTTACGAGCAGTACTTC. The chain combines TRBV7-2 with TRBJ2-7, with TRBD2 matching 15 bases. Germline V gene lookup returns CDR1 SGHTA and CDR2 FQGNSA. The trim removed 5 bases at V and 4 bases at J, leaving 3 bases unmatched. The CDR3 has 15 amino acids.

A note on this clonotype: At one boundary the junction diverges from the germline segment, which might be a read error. The gene calls are TRBV7-7 and TRBJ2-3; the match to TRBD1 covers 8 bases. Germline loops: CDR1 SSHAT, CDR2 FNYEAQ (reference sequence). This CDR3 is 15 amino acids long. The CDR3, as DNA: TGTGCTAGCAGCCCGACAGGGGTGGGCCCAGATACGCAGTATTTT. Protein sequence: CASSPTGVGPDTQYF.

This chain uses TRBV20-1 with TRBJ1-6; weak D call: TRBD1 (5 bases). This CDR3 has 16 residues. V dropped 2 bases and J dropped 7 bases, with 18 bases sitting between them. The germline gives CDR1 DFQATT, CDR2 SNEGSKA (reference sequence). The CDR3 loop is CSARQKTQGTNSPLHF. The CDR3 DNA sequence: TGCAGTGCTAGACAAAAGACGCAGGGCACGAATTCACCCCTCCACTTT.